This TCR beta chain was captured in a study of cytomegalovirus exposure and HLA in healthy donors. Notes on the study in general: In a later analysis, TCR beta V- and J-gene trimming was associated with a missense DCLRE1C variant. A reported reduction in N-insertions relative to the 666-donor mean was seen in an Asian-associated ancestry cluster in a later analysis.

V lost 8 bases and J 2 bases, leaving 12 bases between the germline ends. This CDR3 region has 13 residues. Germline V gives CDR1 KGHSH, CDR2 LQKENI. Researchers ran the PCR with 60 Vbeta and 13 Jbeta primers. As originally analysed: There were 80 million or so unique TCR beta chains by a later count, and approximately 12 million of them were shared. Method: immunoSEQ multiplex PCR; TCRdb's copy keeps in-frame clones and lacks some. The V and J calls and clone size come from that table; D and trimming were worked out from the DNA. Of approximately 100,000 clones in the sample, less than 85% were seen once. In regard to this clone: What it binds is unknown.

The origin of this receptor is a woman younger than 35 in good health and CMV-seropositive. V is TRBV18 and J is TRBJ1-2; D is possibly TRBD1 (5 bases). The sequencing input was PBMCs. The CDR3 region is CASLGGSNYGYTF. CDR3 in DNA: TGTGCCAGCCTCGGGGGGTCCAACTATGGCTACACCTTC.